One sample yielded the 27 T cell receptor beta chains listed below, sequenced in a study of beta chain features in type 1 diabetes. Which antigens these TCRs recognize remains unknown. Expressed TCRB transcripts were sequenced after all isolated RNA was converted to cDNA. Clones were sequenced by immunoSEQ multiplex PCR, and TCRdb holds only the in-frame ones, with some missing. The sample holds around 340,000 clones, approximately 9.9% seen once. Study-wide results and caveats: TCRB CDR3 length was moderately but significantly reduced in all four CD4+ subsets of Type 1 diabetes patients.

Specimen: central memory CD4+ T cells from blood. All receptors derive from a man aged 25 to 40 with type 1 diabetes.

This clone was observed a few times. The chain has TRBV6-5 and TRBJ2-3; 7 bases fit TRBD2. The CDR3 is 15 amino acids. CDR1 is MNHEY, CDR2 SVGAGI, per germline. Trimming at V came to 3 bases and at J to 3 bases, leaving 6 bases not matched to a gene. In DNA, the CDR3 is TGTGCCAGCAGTTATGGGACTATGGGGACAGATACGCAGTATTTT. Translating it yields CASSYGTMGTDTQYF.

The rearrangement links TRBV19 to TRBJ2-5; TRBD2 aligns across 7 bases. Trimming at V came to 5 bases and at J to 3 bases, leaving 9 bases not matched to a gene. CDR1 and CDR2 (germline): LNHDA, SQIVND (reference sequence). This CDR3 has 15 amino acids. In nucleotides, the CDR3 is TGTGCCAGTAGTCAAATACTAGCGTGGAAAGAGACCCAGTACTTC. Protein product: CASSQILAWKETQYF.

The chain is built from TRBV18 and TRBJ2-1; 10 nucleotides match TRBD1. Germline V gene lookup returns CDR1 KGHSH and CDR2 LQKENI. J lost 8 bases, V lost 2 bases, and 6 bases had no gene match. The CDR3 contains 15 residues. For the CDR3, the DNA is TGTGCCAGCTCACCAGACAGGGGGCGCGGCGATGAGCAGTTCTTC. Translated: CASSPDRGRGDEQFF.

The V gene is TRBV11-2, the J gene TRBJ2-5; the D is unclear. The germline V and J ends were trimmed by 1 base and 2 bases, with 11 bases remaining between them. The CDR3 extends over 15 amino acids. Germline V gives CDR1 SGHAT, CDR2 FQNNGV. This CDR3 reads CASSLGRATQETQYF. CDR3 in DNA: TGTGCCAGCAGCTTAGGTCGGGCTACACAAGAGACCCAGTACTTC.

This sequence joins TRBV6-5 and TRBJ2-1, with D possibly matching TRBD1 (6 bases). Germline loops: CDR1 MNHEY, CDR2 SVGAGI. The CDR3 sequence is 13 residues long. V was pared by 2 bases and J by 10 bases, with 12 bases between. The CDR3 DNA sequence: TGTGCCAGCAGTTACACAGGGAGAAAGGAGCAGTTCTTC. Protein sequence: CASSYTGRKEQFF.

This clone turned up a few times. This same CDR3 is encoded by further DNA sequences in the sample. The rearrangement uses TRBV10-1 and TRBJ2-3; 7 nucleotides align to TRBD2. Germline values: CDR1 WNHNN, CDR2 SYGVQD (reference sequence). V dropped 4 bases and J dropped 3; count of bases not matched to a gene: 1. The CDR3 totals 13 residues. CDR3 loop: CASSGGGTDTQYF. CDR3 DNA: TGCGCCAGCAGTGGCGGGGGAACAGATACGCAGTATTTT.

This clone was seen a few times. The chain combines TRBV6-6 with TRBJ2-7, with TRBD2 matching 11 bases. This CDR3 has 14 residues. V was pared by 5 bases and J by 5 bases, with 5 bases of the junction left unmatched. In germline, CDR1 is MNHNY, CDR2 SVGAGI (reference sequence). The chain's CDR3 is CASSPSGGSDEQYF. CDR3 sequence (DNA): TGTGCCAGCAGTCCTAGCGGGGGGAGTGACGAGCAGTACTTC.

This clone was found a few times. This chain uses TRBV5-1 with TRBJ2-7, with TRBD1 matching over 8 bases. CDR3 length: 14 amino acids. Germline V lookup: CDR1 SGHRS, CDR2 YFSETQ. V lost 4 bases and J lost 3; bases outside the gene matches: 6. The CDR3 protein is CASSPVTGGYEQYF. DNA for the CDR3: TGCGCCAGCAGCCCAGTAACAGGGGGCTACGAGCAGTACTTC. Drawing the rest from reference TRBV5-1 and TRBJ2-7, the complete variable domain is KAGVTQTPRYLIKTRGQQVTLSCSPISGHRSVSWYQQTPGQGLQFLFEYFSETQRNKGNFPGRFSGRQFSNSRSEMNVSTLELGDSALYLCASSPVTGGYEQYFGPGTRLTVT.

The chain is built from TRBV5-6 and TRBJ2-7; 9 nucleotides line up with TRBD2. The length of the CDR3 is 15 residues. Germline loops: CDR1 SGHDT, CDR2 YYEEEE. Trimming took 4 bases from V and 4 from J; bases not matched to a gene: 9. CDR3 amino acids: CASSLYSGGRYEQYF. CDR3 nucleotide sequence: TGTGCCAGCAGCCTTTATAGCGGGGGCCGTTACGAGCAGTACTTC.

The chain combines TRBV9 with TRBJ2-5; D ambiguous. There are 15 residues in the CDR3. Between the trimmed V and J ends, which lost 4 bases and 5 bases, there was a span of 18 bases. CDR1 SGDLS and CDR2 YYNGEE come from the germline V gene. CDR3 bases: TGTGCCAGCAGCATAGGCCGGACCGACCGGGAGACCCAGTACTTC. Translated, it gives CASSIGRTDRETQYF.

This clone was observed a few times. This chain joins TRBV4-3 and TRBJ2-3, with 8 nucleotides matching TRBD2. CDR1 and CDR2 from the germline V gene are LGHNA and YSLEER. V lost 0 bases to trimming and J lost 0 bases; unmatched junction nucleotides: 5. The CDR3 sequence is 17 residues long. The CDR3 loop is CASSQDMASGSTDTQYF. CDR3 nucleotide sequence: TGCGCCAGCAGCCAAGATATGGCTAGCGGGAGCACAGATACGCAGTATTTT.

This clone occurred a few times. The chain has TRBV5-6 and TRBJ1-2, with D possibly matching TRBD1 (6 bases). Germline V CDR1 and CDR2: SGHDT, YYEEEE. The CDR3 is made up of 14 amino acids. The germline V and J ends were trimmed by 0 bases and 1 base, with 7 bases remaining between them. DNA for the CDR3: TGTGCCAGCAGCTTGGGACAGGTTAACTATGGCTACACCTTC. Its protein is CASSLGQVNYGYTF.

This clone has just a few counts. The CDR3 sequence is CASSPGLAGHHTQYF. The CDR3 DNA sequence: TGTGCCAGCAGCCCGGGACTAGCGGGCCACCATACGCAGTATTTT. The V gene is TRBV7-2, the J gene TRBJ2-3; 12 positions match TRBD2. This CDR3 comprises 15 residues. V was clipped by 5 bases and J by 7 bases; unmatched bases: 7. Germline-derived CDR1 and CDR2 are SGHTA and FQGNSA.

Here the CDR3 reads CASSQDNADNPPVEQYF. The CDR3 coding sequence is TGCGCCAGCAGCCAAGATAACGCAGACAACCCGCCCGTCGAGCAGTACTTC. The chain links TRBV4-3 to TRBJ2-7; D call uncertain. The CDR3 spans 17 residues. CDR1 is LGHNA, CDR2 YSLEER, per germline. V lost 0 bases to trimming and J lost 6 bases, with 21 bases between them.

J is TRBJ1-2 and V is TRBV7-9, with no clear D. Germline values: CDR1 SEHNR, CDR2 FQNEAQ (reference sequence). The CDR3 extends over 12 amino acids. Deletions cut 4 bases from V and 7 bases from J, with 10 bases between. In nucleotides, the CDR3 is TGTGCCAGCAGCTCCAGCGAGGTTGGCTACACCTTC. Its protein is CASSSSEVGYTF. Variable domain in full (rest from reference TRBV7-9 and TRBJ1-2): DTGVSQNPRHKITKRGQNVTFRCDPISEHNRLYWYRQTLGQGPEFLTYFQNEAQLEKSRLLSDRFSAERPKGSFSTLEIQRTEQGDSAMYLCASSSSEVGYTFGSGTRLTVV.

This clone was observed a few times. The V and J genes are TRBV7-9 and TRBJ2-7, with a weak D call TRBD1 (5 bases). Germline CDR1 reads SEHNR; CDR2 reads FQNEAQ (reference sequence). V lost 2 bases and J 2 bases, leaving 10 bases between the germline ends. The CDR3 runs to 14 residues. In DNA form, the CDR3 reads TGTGCCAGCAGCTTATGGGGCCGAACCTACGAGCAGTACTTC. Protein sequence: CASSLWGRTYEQYF.

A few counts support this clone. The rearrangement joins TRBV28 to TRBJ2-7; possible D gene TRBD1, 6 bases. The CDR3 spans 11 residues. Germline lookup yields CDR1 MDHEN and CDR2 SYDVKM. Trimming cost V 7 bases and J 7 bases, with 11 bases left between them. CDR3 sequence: CASTAGEEQYF. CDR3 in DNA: TGTGCCAGCACCGCAGGGGAAGAGCAGTACTTC.

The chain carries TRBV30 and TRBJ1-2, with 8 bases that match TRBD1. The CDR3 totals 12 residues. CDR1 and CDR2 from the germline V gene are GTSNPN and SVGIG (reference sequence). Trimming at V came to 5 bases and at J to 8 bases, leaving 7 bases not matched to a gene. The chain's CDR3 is CAWDRGVGGYTF. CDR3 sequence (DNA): TGTGCCTGGGACAGGGGAGTAGGGGGCTACACCTTC.

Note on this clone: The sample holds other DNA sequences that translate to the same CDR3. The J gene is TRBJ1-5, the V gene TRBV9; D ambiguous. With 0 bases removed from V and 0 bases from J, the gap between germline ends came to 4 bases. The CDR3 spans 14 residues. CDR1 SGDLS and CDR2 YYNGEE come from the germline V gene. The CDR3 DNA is TGTGCCAGCAGCGTAGGATATAGCAATCAGCCCCAGCATTTT. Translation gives CASSVGYSNQPQHF.

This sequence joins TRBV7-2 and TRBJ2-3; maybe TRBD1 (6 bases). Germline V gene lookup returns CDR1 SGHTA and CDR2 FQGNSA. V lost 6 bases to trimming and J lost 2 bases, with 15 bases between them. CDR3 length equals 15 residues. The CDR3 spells CASSDRDTLTDTQYF. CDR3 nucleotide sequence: TGTGCCAGCAGTGATAGGGACACACTCACAGATACGCAGTATTTT.

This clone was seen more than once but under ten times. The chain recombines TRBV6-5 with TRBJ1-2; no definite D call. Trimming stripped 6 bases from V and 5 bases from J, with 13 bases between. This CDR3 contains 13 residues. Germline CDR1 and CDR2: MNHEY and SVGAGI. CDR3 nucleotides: TGTGCCAGCAGAACCCCCGGGTCGTATGGCTACACCTTC. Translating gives CASRTPGSYGYTF.

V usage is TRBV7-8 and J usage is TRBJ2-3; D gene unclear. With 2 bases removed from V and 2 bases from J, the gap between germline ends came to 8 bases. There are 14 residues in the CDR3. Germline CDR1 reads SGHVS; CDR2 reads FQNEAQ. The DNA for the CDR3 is TGTGCCAGCAGCTTACGGCAGATCACAGATACGCAGTATTTT. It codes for CASSLRQITDTQYF.

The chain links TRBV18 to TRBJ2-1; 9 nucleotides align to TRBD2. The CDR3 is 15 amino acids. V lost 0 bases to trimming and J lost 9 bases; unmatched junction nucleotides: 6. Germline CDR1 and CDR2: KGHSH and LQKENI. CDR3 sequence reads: CASSPPSSGVLEQFF. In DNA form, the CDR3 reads TGTGCCAGCTCACCACCGTCTAGCGGGGTCCTTGAGCAGTTCTTC. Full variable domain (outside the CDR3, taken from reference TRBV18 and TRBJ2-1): NAGVMQNPRHLVRRRGQEARLRCSPMKGHSHVYWYRQLPEEGLKFMVYLQKENIIDESGMPKERFSAEFPKEGPSILRIQQVVRGDSAAYFCASSPPSSGVLEQFFGPGTRLTVL.

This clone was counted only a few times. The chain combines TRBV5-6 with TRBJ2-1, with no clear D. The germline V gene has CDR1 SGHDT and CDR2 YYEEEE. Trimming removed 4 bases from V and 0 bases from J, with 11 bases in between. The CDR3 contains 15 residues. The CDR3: CASSEETRSYNEQFF. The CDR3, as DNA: TGTGCCAGCAGCGAGGAGACCCGCTCCTACAATGAGCAGTTCTTC.

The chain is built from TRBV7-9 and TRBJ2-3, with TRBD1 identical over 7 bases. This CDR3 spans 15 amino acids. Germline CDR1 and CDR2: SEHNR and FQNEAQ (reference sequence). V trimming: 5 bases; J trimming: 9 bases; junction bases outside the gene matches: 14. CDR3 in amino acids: CASSAKGADGGTQYF. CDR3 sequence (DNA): TGTGCCAGCAGCGCAAAGGGGGCAGATGGCGGCACGCAGTATTTT.

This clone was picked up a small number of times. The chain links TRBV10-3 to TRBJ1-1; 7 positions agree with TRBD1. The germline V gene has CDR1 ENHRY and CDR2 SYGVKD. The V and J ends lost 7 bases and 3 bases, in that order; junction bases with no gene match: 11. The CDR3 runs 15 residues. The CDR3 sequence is CAITKGTAEHTEAFF. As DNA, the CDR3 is TGTGCCATCACAAAGGGGACAGCCGAACACACTGAAGCTTTCTTT.

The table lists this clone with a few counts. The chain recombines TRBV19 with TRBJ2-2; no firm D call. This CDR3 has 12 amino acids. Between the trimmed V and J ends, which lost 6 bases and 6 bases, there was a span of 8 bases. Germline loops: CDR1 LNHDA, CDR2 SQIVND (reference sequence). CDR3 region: CASRLNPGELFF. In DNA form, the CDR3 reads TGTGCCAGTAGGCTGAATCCCGGGGAGCTGTTTTTT.